This T cell receptor beta chain was documented in a study of regulatory T cells in long-lasting Graves disease. Time point: newly diagnosed GD, antithyroid drugs for less than 3 months. Extracted RNA from PBMCs served as the source of the TCR library. This clonotype was counted a few times. CDR3 regions were amplified by Arm-PCR using iRepertoire HTBI primers to build TCR beta libraries. Each CDR3 protein gets one entry after TCRdb re-called the multiplex PCR reads with MiXCR. The table lists hundreds of thousands of distinct CDR3 sequences, more than 15% of them singletons, with around 11% in the top ten. CDR1 and CDR2 (germline): MNHEY, SVGEGT. The CDR3 is 15 amino acids. V gave up 0 bases and J gave up 1 base, with 8 bases separating them. These same data were also listed under a study on T cells in Graves' hyperthyroidism and ophthalmopathy. That paper adds: Disease duration under 2 months; hyperthyroidism patients were aged 18 to 65.

The sample consisted of peripheral blood mononuclear cells (PBMCs), taken at new diagnosis, from a patient treated with antithyroid drugs. This TCR derives from a man aged 18 to 30 with Graves disease. The rearrangement uses TRBV6-2 or TRBV6-3 and TRBJ2-3; tentatively, D is TRBD1 (6 bases). CDR3 amino acids: CASSYSHRGTDTQYF. CDR3 in DNA: TGTGCCAGCAGTTACTCGCACAGGGGCACAGATACGCAGTATTTT.